This T cell receptor (beta chain) appears in the sequencing data of a study of cytomegalovirus exposure and HLA in healthy donors. Germline CDR1 is PRHDT and CDR2 is FYEKMQ (reference sequence). Trimming removed 0 bases at V and 0 bases at J, with 8 bases between. The CDR3 runs to 15 residues. With regard to this clone: Its antigen remains unidentified.

The study ran its PCR with 60 Vbeta and 13 Jbeta primers. Here immunoSEQ multiplex PCR was the method, and the copy in TCRdb shows in-frame clones only, minus some. The sample includes about 93,000 clones, roughly 72% of them seen just once. Study-wide points: Available immune exposure information covered CMV serostatus only.

The source is a young man in good health and CMV-seronegative. This chain joins TRBV13 and TRBJ1-1, with a tentative D call TRBD1 (6 bases). Sample: PBMCs. The CDR3 coding sequence is TGTGCCAGCAGCTTAGGGGACAGAATGAACACTGAAGCTTTCTTT. Amino acids: CASSLGDRMNTEAFF.